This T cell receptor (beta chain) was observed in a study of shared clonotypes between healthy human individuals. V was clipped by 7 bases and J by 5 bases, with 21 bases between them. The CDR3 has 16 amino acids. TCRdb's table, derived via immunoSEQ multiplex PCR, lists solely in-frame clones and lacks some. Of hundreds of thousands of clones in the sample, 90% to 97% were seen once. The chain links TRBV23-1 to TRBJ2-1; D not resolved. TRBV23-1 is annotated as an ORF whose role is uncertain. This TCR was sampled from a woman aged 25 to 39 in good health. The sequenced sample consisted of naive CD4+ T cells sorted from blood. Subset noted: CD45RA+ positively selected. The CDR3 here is CASTRMRDPVNNEQFF. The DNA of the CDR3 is TGCGCCAGCACGCGGATGCGCGACCCCGTCAACAATGAGCAGTTCTTC.